This T cell receptor beta chain was captured in a study of cytomegalovirus exposure and HLA in healthy donors. In the PCR, 60 Vbeta and 13 Jbeta primers were used. Profiling relied on immunoSEQ multiplex PCR, and the TCRdb table lists in-frame clones only, not all of them. Of around 200,000 clones in the sample, around four fifths were seen once. V lost 7 bases to trimming and J lost 8 bases; unmatched junction nucleotides: 10. Germline V lookup: CDR1 MNHNS, CDR2 SASEGT. The CDR3 is 14 amino acids. Sequencing used PBMCs. The receptor comes from a man aged 50-59 years in good health and CMV-seronegative. The chain carries TRBV6-1 and TRBJ2-1, with 8 nucleotides matching TRBD2. CDR3 coding DNA: TGTGCCAGCATTAAGTCTGCCGGGGGGGATGAGCAGTTCTTC. This translates into CASIKSAGGDEQFF.